The subject of this entry is one T cell receptor (beta chain). What it binds is not known. This sample stems from a study of shared clonotypes between healthy human individuals. Study donors comprised healthy, HIV-negative adults devoid of recent acute infection or vaccination. The study's findings and limits: What limited the represented genetic and exposure-history diversity was the small number of donors.

Sequenced by immunoSEQ multiplex PCR; TCRdb stores in-frame clones only, minus some. The sample lists some 510,000 clones; 75% to 85% were seen once. The CDR3 extends over 16 amino acids. J gave up 3 bases and V 4 bases, and 8 bases lay outside the gene matches. Looked up from germline, CDR1 is LNHNV and CDR2 is YYDKDF (reference sequence). The sequence derives from a middle-aged woman in good health. Some clones in this sample may be carry-over from other donors' samples. The chain carries TRBV15 and TRBJ2-1; 8 bases match TRBD2. Sequencing was carried out using PBMCs. The CDR3 loop reads CATSTRREGLYNEQFF. The CDR3 bases are TGTGCCACCAGCACCCGCCGGGAGGGCCTCTACAATGAGCAGTTCTTC.